What follows are 10 T cell receptor beta chains derived from one specimen sequenced in a study of siplizumab effects on memory and regulatory T cells. TCRdb keeps only in-frame clones here, not all; method: immunoSEQ multiplex PCR. Here the sample spans approximately 50,000 clones, nearly 95% being singletons. The sample consisted of CD8+ T cells sorted from blood. All receptors derive from a human donor in good health.

The chain uses TRBV7-9 and TRBJ1-3; no clear D gene. From germline, CDR1 is SEHNR and CDR2 FQNEAQ (reference sequence). V lost 5 bases and J 0 bases, leaving 11 bases between the germline ends. The CDR3 is 15 residues long. CDR3 DNA: TGTGCCAGCAGCCTGAGAACGAGCTCTGGAAACACCATATATTTT. It encodes CASSLRTSSGNTIYF.

V and J are TRBV5-1 and TRBJ2-3; D perhaps matches TRBD1 (6 bases). The CDR3 consists of 16 residues. V was cut by 0 bases and J by 3 bases, with 14 bases left in between. Germline V gene data show CDR1 as SGHRS and CDR2 as YFSETQ. CDR3 coding DNA: TGCGCCAGCAGCTTGGACGGGCAGGGGCGGACAGATACGCAGTATTTT. This codes for CASSLDGQGRTDTQYF.

The chain employs TRBV4-2 and TRBJ1-2; no clear D gene. There are 14 residues in the CDR3. Germline values: CDR1 LGHNA, CDR2 YNFKEQ. V was pared by 0 bases and J by 4 bases, with 9 bases between. Here the CDR3 reads CASSQDLGSYGYTF. DNA for the CDR3: TGTGCCAGCAGCCAAGATCTCGGCAGCTATGGCTACACCTTC.

The CDR3 DNA sequence: TGTGCCAGCAGCTTAGGTCTATGGGGCACTGAAGCTTTCTTT. It specifies CASSLGLWGTEAFF. The chain employs TRBV11-2 and TRBJ1-1, with unresolved D. Trimming removed 1 base at V and 4 bases at J, with 10 bases between. Germline V gene data show CDR1 as SGHAT and CDR2 as FQNNGV. The CDR3 is 14 residues long.

This sequence joins TRBV6-9 and TRBJ1-5, with D possibly matching TRBD1 (5 bases). The CDR3 runs 15 residues. Germline-derived CDR1 and CDR2 are MNHGY and SVAAGI. V was trimmed by 4 bases and J by 0 bases, leaving 10 bases between them. CDR3 region: CASSLRGNSNQPQHF. The CDR3 coding sequence is TGTGCCAGCAGTTTAAGGGGTAATAGCAATCAGCCCCAGCATTTT.

In its sample, this clone was seen once. V usage is TRBV11-2 and J usage is TRBJ2-7; possible D gene TRBD2, 5 bases. This CDR3 is 12 amino acids long. CDR1 is SGHAT and CDR2 is FQNNGV in the germline V gene. V was clipped by 7 bases and J by 1 base, with 8 bases between them. The CDR3 bases are TGTGCCAGCATGAGCGGTTCCTACGAGCAGTACTTC. This codes for CASMSGSYEQYF.

Worth noting for this clone: Other DNA sequences of this sample code for an identical CDR3. This sequence joins TRBV20-1 and TRBJ2-7; D gene unclear. CDR3 length: 11 residues. Germline loops: CDR1 DFQATT, CDR2 SNEGSKA (reference sequence). V was shortened by 6 bases and J by 4 bases, with 10 bases between the two germline ends. CDR3 residues: CSALLAYEQYF. CDR3 DNA: TGCAGTGCCCTTTTGGCTTACGAGCAGTACTTC.

A few counts support this clone. V is TRBV9 and J is TRBJ2-1; 10 positions agree with TRBD2. The V and J ends lost 3 bases and 4 bases, in that order; junction bases with no gene match: 4. Germline CDR1 is SGDLS and CDR2 is YYNGEE. This CDR3 region has 15 residues. CDR3 DNA sequence: TGTGCCAGCAGCGGGGAACTAGCGGGGTACAATGAGCAGTTCTTC. It specifies CASSGELAGYNEQFF.

The gene calls are TRBV9 and TRBJ2-7; D may be TRBD2 (5 bases). This CDR3 is 13 amino acids long. The germline V gene has CDR1 SGDLS and CDR2 YYNGEE. Trimming removed 0 bases from V and 6 bases from J, with 10 bases in between. CDR3 DNA: TGTGCCAGCAGCGTAGAATCCGCGGGCGAGCAGTACTTC. Translated, it gives CASSVESAGEQYF.

The chain employs TRBV4-1 and TRBJ1-5, with D unresolved. The germline V gene encodes CDR1 MGHRA and CDR2 YSYEKL. V was trimmed by 8 bases and J by 4 bases, leaving 6 bases between them. This CDR3 has 11 amino acids. The CDR3 DNA sequence: TGCGCCAGCGGGCTTAATCAGCCCCAGCATTTT. As protein: CASGLNQPQHF.